Given below is one T cell receptor (beta chain) in context. The junction departs from the called germline gene at one end, perhaps through a read error. The source of the sample is a study of blood T cell repertoires in COVID-19. Looking at the study overall: Some COVID-19 samples were acute and others convalescent; all came from the United States, Italy and Spain. In each case, the material was cDNA or gDNA derived from T cells, B-cell-depleted T cells, or PBMCs.

The CDR3 contains 15 residues. Per the germline V gene, CDR1 is SNHLY and CDR2 is FYNNEI. Clones were sequenced by immunoSEQ multiplex PCR, and TCRdb holds only the in-frame ones, with some missing. The sample lists 250,000 or so clones; around nine tenths were seen once. The chain carries TRBV2 and TRBJ2-7, with 7 nucleotides matching TRBD2. This TCR derives from a man aged 35-49 years with active or convalescent COVID-19. The sequencing input was peripheral blood. The CDR3 coding sequence is TGTGCCAGCAGTGAGCCGGGACTAAGCTCCTACGAGCAGTGCTTC. This codes for CASSEPGLSSYEQCF.